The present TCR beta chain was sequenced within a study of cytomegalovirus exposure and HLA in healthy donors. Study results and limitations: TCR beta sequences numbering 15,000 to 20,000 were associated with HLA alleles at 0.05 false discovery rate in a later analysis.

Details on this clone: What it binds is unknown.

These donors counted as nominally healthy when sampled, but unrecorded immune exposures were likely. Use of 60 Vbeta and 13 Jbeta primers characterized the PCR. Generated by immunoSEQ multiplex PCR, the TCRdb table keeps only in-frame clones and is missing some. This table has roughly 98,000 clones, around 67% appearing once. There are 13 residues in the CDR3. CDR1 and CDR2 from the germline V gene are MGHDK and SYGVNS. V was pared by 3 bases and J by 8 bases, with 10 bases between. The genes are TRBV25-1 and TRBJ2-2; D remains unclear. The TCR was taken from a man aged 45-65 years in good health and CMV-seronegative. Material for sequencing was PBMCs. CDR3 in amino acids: CASSESLSGELFF. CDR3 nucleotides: TGTGCCAGCAGTGAGTCCCTGTCTGGGGAGCTGTTTTTT.